This T cell receptor (beta chain) was found in a study of T cell repertoires in cytomegalovirus infection. Looking at the study overall: Matching HLA type and CMV infection were both indicated by public TCR beta signatures. Whole-study findings and limits: Cumulative frequency of public TCR beta families picked out carriers of CMV plus the relevant HLA. Clonotype analysis showed dominance of the ex vivo response by HLA-C-restricted CMV-specific TCR beta clonotypes.

The V gene lost 5 bases and the J gene lost 1 base, with 12 bases spanning the gap. This CDR3 region has 14 residues. Germline values: CDR1 MDHEN, CDR2 SYDVKM. A note on this clonotype: Its antigen is not known.

TCRdb ran MiXCR on the reads and lists one entry per CDR3 protein. The table lists about 300,000 distinct CDR3 sequences, approximately 8.9% of them singletons, with 2% to 3% in the top ten. Sequencing input: PBMCs. This clonotype was obtained from a human donor in good health (CMV status not recorded). Some clones in this sample may be carry-over from other donors' samples. The V and J genes are TRBV28 and TRBJ2-7, with D perhaps given as TRBD1 or TRBD2 (7 bases each). This chain's CDR3 is CASSLQGGSYEQYV. CDR3 sequence (DNA): TGTGCCAGCAGTCTTCAGGGGGGGTCCTACGAGCAGTACGTC.